The clone carrying this T cell receptor (beta chain) was found once. Its target is not known. Tregs were sorted as CD4+CD25+CD127-/low cells. Germline lookup yields CDR1 MNHNS and CDR2 SASEGT. The CDR3 sequence is 13 residues long. V was pared by 6 bases and J by 3 bases, with 5 bases of the junction left unmatched. Study results and limitations: The TCR gene usage of tumor memory CD4+ T cells clustered together with blood and lymph node memory CD4+ cells and with lymph node naive CD4+ cells.

After constant-region reverse-primer amplification, full-length variable regions underwent semi-nested PCR with Nested Universal Primer A. Each CDR3 protein is one row after TCRdb ran MiXCR on the 5' RACE reads. The sample has fewer than 13,000 distinct CDR3 sequences, roughly 17% seen once; the top ten hold 3.5% to 4%. V and J are TRBV6-1 and TRBJ2-7; 7 nucleotides line up with TRBD1. The origin of this receptor is a female donor with breast cancer. Sample: Tregs sorted from a lymph node. The CDR3 nucleotides are TGTGCCAGCAGCTTCCGACAGGGCTACGAGCAGTACTTC. Protein sequence: CASSFRQGYEQYF.